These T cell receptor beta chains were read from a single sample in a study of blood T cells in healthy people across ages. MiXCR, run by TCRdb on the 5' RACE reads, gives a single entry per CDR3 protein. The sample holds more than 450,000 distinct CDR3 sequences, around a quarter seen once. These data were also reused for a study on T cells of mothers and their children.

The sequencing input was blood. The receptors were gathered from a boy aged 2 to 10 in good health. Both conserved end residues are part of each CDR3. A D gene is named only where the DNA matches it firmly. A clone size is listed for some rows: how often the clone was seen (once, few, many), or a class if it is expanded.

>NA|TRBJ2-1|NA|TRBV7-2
TGTGCCAGCAGCTTAGTTCGCGCAGGCAATGAGCAGTTCTTC
CASSLVRAGNEQFF
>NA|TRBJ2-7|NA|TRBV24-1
TGTGCCACCAGTGATTTTCGGGGGAGCTCCTACGAGCAGTACTTC
CATSDFRGSSYEQYF
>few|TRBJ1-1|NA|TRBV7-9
TGTGCCAGCAGCCCAGATGGCAGGGCGGGAACTGAAGCTTTCTTT
CASSPDGRAGTEAFF
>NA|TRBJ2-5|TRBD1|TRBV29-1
TGCAGCGTAGGGACAGTGTCTAGTGAGACCCAGTACTTC
CSVGTVSSETQYF
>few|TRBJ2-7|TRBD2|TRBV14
TGCGCCAGCAGCCAAGATAGCGGGAGGGCCTACGAGCAGTACTTC
CASSQDSGRAYEQYF
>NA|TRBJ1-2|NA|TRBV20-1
TGCAGTGCTAGGACCCATCAGGGAAACACTGGCTACACCTTC
CSARTHQGNTGYTF
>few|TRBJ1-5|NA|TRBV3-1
TGTGCCAGCAGCCAAGGGAACGGGGTCAATCAGCCCCAGCATTTT
CASSQGNGVNQPQHF
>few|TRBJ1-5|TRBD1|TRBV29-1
TGCAGCGTTAGACAGGGGAGTAGCAATCAGCCCCAGCATTTT
CSVRQGSSNQPQHF
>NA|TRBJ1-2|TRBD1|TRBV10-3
TGTGCCATCGGAAGGGACAGCAAATATGGCTACACCTTC
CAIGRDSKYGYTF
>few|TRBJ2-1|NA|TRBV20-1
TGCAGTGCCCACGCCCTCAAACCCCATGAGCAGTTCTTC
CSAHALKPHEQFF
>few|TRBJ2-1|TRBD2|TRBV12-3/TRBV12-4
TGTGCCAGCAGTCCCCCCCCAGCGGGGGGGGGCAATGAGCAGTTCTTC
CASSPPPAGGGNEQFF
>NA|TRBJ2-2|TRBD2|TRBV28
TGTGCCAGCAGTTTCCTTTTAGCGGGAAAGACCGGGGAGCTGTTTTTT
CASSFLLAGKTGELFF
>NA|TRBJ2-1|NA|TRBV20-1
TGCAGTGCTCTAATCCTGGACCAGAGTACCGAGTTCTTC
CSALILDQSTEFF
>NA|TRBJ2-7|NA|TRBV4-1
TGCGCCAGCAGCCAAGTCGTGACCGAAACCTACGAGCAGTACTTC
CASSQVVTETYEQYF
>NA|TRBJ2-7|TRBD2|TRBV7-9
TGTGCCAGCAGCTTAAATATAGCGGGAGAGTTCGAGCAGTACTTC
CASSLNIAGEFEQYF
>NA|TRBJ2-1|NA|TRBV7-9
TGTGCCAGCAGCTTAGCGGCTAGCCAAGTGAATGAGCAGTTCTTC
CASSLAASQVNEQFF
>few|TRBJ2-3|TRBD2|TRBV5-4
TGTGCCAGCAGACGGACTAGTACAGATACGCAGTATTTT
CASRRTSTDTQYF
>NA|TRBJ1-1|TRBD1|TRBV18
TGTGCCAGCTCCCTGAACCGACAGGGGATGAACACTGAAGCTTTCTTT
CASSLNRQGMNTEAFF
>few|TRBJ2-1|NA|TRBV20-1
TGCAGTGCTAGAGATGTGAGAAATGAGCAGTTCTTC
CSARDVRNEQFF
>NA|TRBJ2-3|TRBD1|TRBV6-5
TGTGCCAGCAGTTACTCGAATTTTCCGGTGGAAGGGACAGACACGCAGTATTTT
CASSYSNFPVEGTDTQYF
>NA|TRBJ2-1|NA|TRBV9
TGTGCCAGCAGCGTAGAACTCAGAAACAATGAGCAGTTCTTC
CASSVELRNNEQFF
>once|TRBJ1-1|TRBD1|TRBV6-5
TGTGCCAGCGGAATACAGGGGGCGGTGTCTTTCTTT
CASGIQGAVSFF
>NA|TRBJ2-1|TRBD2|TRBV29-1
TGCAGCGTTCAGGGACTAGCGGTGGATGAGCAGTTCTTC
CSVQGLAVDEQFF
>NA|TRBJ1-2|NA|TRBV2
TGTGCCAGCAGTGGCGTTGATACAGGTCGAACAGGCTACACCTTC
CASSGVDTGRTGYTF